Below are 2 T cell receptor beta chains sequenced from a single sample in a study of cytomegalovirus exposure and HLA in healthy donors. PCR involved 60 Vbeta and 13 Jbeta primers. Profiling relied on immunoSEQ multiplex PCR, and the TCRdb table lists in-frame clones only, not all of them. In total, the table holds tens of thousands of clones. Sequencing used PBMCs. These receptor sequences come from a female donor in good health and CMV-seronegative.

This sequence joins TRBV9 and TRBJ1-2, with D perhaps matching TRBD1 (5 bases). Germline CDR1 reads SGDLS; CDR2 reads YYNGEE. Deletions cut 0 bases from V and 5 bases from J, with 14 bases between. This CDR3 has 15 amino acids. CDR3: CASSVAPGEDYGYTF. The CDR3 region has the DNA TGTGCCAGCAGCGTAGCGCCGGGGGAGGATTATGGCTACACCTTC.

The J gene is TRBJ2-3, the V gene TRBV14, with D tentatively TRBD2 (6 bases). CDR1 and CDR2 from the germline V gene are SGHDN and FVKESK. V lost 8 bases and J lost 8, with 26 bases in between. CDR3 length equals 16 residues. The CDR3 DNA reads TGTGCCAGCCTCCCCGGGGGAGCCCATCCTTCGGGTACGCAGTATTTT. This translates into CASLPGGAHPSGTQYF.